These 9 T cell receptor beta chains were sequenced from one sample in a study of CD4 and CD8 cells across lung adenocarcinoma regions. MiXCR, applied by TCRdb to the PCR reads, yields one record per CDR3 protein. Altogether 9,500 to 12,000 distinct CDR3 sequences are present, roughly 50% being singletons, with the ten largest covering approximately 19%. The source material was CD4+ T cells from the center of a lung tumor. All receptors derive from a male donor with lung adenocarcinoma. The CD4 and CD8 labels of this study may be unreliable.

The rearrangement links TRBV4-1 to TRBJ2-5, with 8 bases aligning to TRBD2. Per the germline V gene, CDR1 is MGHRA and CDR2 is YSYEKL. The length of the CDR3 is 15 residues. Here the CDR3 DNA reads TGCGGCGGGGGGCCCGGAGGCGGGGACCCAGATACCCAGTACTTC. It encodes CGGGPGGGDPDTQYF.

This clonotype was seen a handful of times. V usage is TRBV10-1 and J usage is TRBJ2-1; 8 bases line up with TRBD1. Matching the DNA end better, TRBJ2-7 makes the J call doubtful. The CDR3 sequence is 15 residues long. CDR1 and CDR2 (germline): WNHNN, SYGVQD (reference sequence). CDR3 coding DNA: TGCGCCAGCAGAGACCGGGACAGGCTAGCCTACGAGCAGTACGTC. This encodes CASRDRDRLAYEQYV.

This clonotype was observed a handful of times. The genes are TRBV10-1 and TRBJ1-1, with 8 bases lining up with TRBD1. The V and J ends lost 3 bases and 3 bases, in that order; junction bases with no gene match: 6. This CDR3 contains 15 residues. Germline assignment: CDR1 WNHNN and CDR2 SYGVQD (reference sequence). The CDR3 DNA reads as TGCGCCAGCAGTGACCCGGACAGGGCGGACACTGAAGCTTTCTTT. Protein sequence: CASSDPDRADTEAFF.

By sample fraction, this clonotype is medium-sized. The rearrangement joins TRBV6-2 or TRBV6-3 to TRBJ2-1; D ambiguous. V shed 6 bases and J shed 3 bases, with 15 bases lying between them. From germline, CDR1 is MNHEY and CDR2 SVGEGT. The CDR3 is made up of 15 amino acids. This CDR3 reads CASSSDTDNYNEQFF. CDR3 nucleotide sequence: TGTGCCAGCAGCTCAGACACCGACAACTACAATGAGCAGTTCTTC.

The CDR3: CASSSGGQETQYF. In DNA form, the CDR3 reads TGTGCCAGCAGTTCCGGGGGCCAAGAGACCCAGTACTTC. The V and J genes are TRBV28 and TRBJ2-5, with D possibly TRBD2 on 6 matching bases. V lost 4 bases to trimming and J lost 1 base, with 7 bases between them. This CDR3 has 13 amino acids. Germline CDR1 MDHEN, CDR2 SYDVKM.

This chain uses TRBV27 with TRBJ2-1; D perhaps matches TRBD1 (5 bases). The end of the DNA is better explained by TRBJ2-7, so the J call may be wrong. The CDR3 has 14 amino acids. The germline CDR1 and CDR2 sequences are MNHEY and SMNVEV (reference sequence). The CDR3 sequence is CASSKGRQNYEQYF. In DNA form, the CDR3 reads TGTGCCAGTAGTAAAGGCCGACAGAACTACGAGCAGTACTTC.

This clonotype was observed at least ten times. The chain links TRBV30 to TRBJ1-1, with D maybe TRBD1 (5 bases). The CDR3 covers 13 residues. Per the germline V gene, CDR1 is GTSNPN and CDR2 is SVGIG (reference sequence). The CDR3 loop is CAERPQANTEAFF. CDR3 sequence (DNA): TGTGCTGAACGGCCACAGGCGAACACTGAAGCTTTCTTT.

The V and J genes are TRBV5-1 and TRBJ2-1; TRBD1 matches at 7 bases. The CDR3 extends over 15 amino acids. From germline, CDR1 is SGHRS and CDR2 YFSETQ. V was clipped by 4 bases and J by 1 base; unmatched bases: 5. CDR3 region: CASSKQTGSYNEQFF. CDR3 in DNA: TGCGCCAGCAGCAAACAGACAGGGTCCTACAATGAGCAGTTCTTC.

This rearrangement joins TRBV6-1 to TRBJ2-2; TRBD1 might be the D (6 bases). The CDR3 spans 15 residues. The germline gives CDR1 MNHNS, CDR2 SASEGT. V shed 3 bases and J shed 13 bases, with 21 bases lying between them. In DNA form, the CDR3 reads TGTGCCAGCAGTGACTGGCCAGGGGACACAGAGGCGCTGTTTTTT. Its translation is CASSDWPGDTEALFF.